This T cell receptor beta chain was recorded in a study of T cells in Graves' hyperthyroidism and ophthalmopathy. RNA transcripts provided the source from which TCR beta CDR3 regions were amplified. HTBI primers were used for first-round RT-PCR of the TCR CDR3. TCRdb re-derived calls from the multiplex PCR reads in MiXCR, one entry per CDR3 protein. The sample holds hundreds of thousands of distinct CDR3 sequences, 45% seen once. Each diagnosis was grounded in clinical symptoms, serum thyroxine and TRAb, thyroid ultrasound, and orbital computed tomography. The CDR3 length is 14 residues. The ends were cut back, 9 bases at V and 8 bases at J, with 22 bases in the middle. Germline CDR1 and CDR2: SNHLY and FYNNEI. Ten or more counts support this clonotype.

The specimen was peripheral blood or thyroid tissue (not recorded which). This receptor was taken from an adult man with Graves' disease, either hyperthyroidism or ophthalmopathy (not recorded which). The V gene is TRBV2, the J gene TRBJ1-2; no definite D call. Here the CDR3 DNA reads TGTGCCAGGGACCGAGAAACTCGCCCTGGCGGCTACACCTTC. Its translation is CARDRETRPGGYTF.